The 2 T cell receptor beta chains in this list originate from one sample, sequenced in a study of siplizumab effects on memory and regulatory T cells. Assay used: immunoSEQ multiplex PCR; TCRdb lists only in-frame clones, some missing. The data hold 100,000 to 120,000 clones, with under 95% observed a single time. The material sequenced was CD4+ T cells sorted from blood. These receptors were obtained from a human donor in good health.

This chain links TRBV5-1 with TRBJ1-5; D perhaps matches TRBD1 (6 bases). This CDR3 has 15 residues. Germline CDR1 reads SGHRS; CDR2 reads YFSETQ. The ends were cut back, 4 bases at V and 4 bases at J, with 15 bases in the middle. The CDR3 sequence: CASSRDNGRNQPQHF. In DNA, the CDR3 is TGCGCCAGCAGCCGGGACAACGGCAGGAATCAGCCCCAGCATTTT. Based on the CDR3 plus reference TRBV5-1 and TRBJ1-5, the full variable domain is KAGVTQTPRYLIKTRGQQVTLSCSPISGHRSVSWYQQTPGQGLQFLFEYFSETQRNKGNFPGRFSGRQFSNSRSEMNVSTLELGDSALYLCASSRDNGRNQPQHFGDGTRLSIL.

Concerning this clone: This CDR3 is also generated by other DNA sequences in the sample. The chain is built from TRBV2 and TRBJ2-7; the match to TRBD1 covers 7 bases. Per the germline V gene, CDR1 is SNHLY and CDR2 is FYNNEI. There are 13 residues in the CDR3. The trim removed 8 bases at V and 7 bases at J, leaving 11 bases unmatched. The chain's CDR3 is CASSATTGLEQYF. The CDR3 nucleotides read TGTGCCAGCTCAGCAACGACAGGGCTGGAGCAGTACTTC.